The 27 T cell receptor beta chains below come from one sample, sequenced in a study of blood T cell repertoires in COVID-19. Only in-frame clones appear in the TCRdb table, and some are missing; sequencing was by immunoSEQ multiplex PCR. The data show roughly 330,000 clones, roughly 87% seen once. The specimen was peripheral blood. The receptor set was obtained from a man aged 25 to 45 with COVID-19, enrolled during active disease.

The chain couples TRBV4-3 to TRBJ2-7; D unresolved. Germline loops: CDR1 LGHNA, CDR2 YSLEER. CDR3 length equals 15 residues. V lost 1 base and J 0 bases, leaving 10 bases between the germline ends. CDR3 in amino acids: CASSQGAFRSYEQYF. CDR3 bases: TGCGCCAGCAGCCAAGGAGCTTTCCGCTCCTACGAGCAGTACTTC.

The chain uses TRBV2 and TRBJ2-6; maybe TRBD2 (7 bases). The CDR3 runs to 15 residues. Germline CDR1 reads SNHLY; CDR2 reads FYNNEI. V was clipped by 10 bases and J by 0 bases, with 13 bases between them. CDR3 bases: TGTGCCATCTACAGGGACTACTCTGGGGCCAACGTCCTGACTTTC. Protein product: CAIYRDYSGANVLTF.

The CDR3, as DNA: TGTGCCAGCAGCTTTCAGGCGGGGAATTCACCCCTCCACTTT. It is translated as CASSFQAGNSPLHF. The chain couples TRBV7-2 to TRBJ1-6; D is uncertain. V was trimmed by 3 bases and J by 7 bases, leaving 10 bases between them. The CDR3 consists of 14 residues. From germline, CDR1 is SGHTA and CDR2 FQGNSA.

The chain employs TRBV6-5 and TRBJ1-1, with D unclear. Germline V gives CDR1 MNHEY, CDR2 SVGAGI. CDR3 size: 12 residues. V gave up 6 bases and J gave up 7 bases, with 12 bases separating them. The CDR3 sequence is CASSSERGEAFF. The CDR3 DNA reads TGTGCCAGCAGCTCAGAGCGAGGTGAAGCTTTCTTT.

This chain links TRBV7-2 with TRBJ2-1; D is uncertain. The length of the CDR3 is 15 residues. The germline V gene encodes CDR1 SGHTA and CDR2 FQGNSA. V lost 1 base and J lost 4, with 11 bases in between. The CDR3 spells CASSLGHLDYNEQFF. The CDR3 coding sequence is TGTGCCAGCAGCTTAGGCCACCTAGATTACAATGAGCAGTTCTTC.

The rearrangement joins TRBV19 to TRBJ2-7, with 14 bases lining up with TRBD2. CDR3 size: 15 residues. The V and J ends lost 3 bases and 4 bases, in that order; junction bases with no gene match: 2. Germline V CDR1 and CDR2: LNHDA, SQIVND (reference sequence). CDR3 in DNA: TGTGCCAGTAGTATTGGGACTAGCGGGAGATACGAGCAGTACTTC. It encodes CASSIGTSGRYEQYF.

The chain has TRBV5-4 and TRBJ1-1; D not certain. Deletions cut 5 bases from V and 5 bases from J, with 13 bases between. The CDR3 spans 13 residues. Germline V gene data show CDR1 as SGHNT and CDR2 as YYREEE (reference sequence). CDR3 bases: TGTGCCAGCAGAGAGTCAGGTCGAACTGAAGCTTTCTTT. Translated, it gives CASRESGRTEAFF.

The chain joins TRBV6-2 or TRBV6-3 to TRBJ2-7; 7 bases agree with TRBD1. J lost 7 bases, V lost 6 bases, and 9 bases had no gene match. CDR3 length: 13 amino acids. Per the germline V gene, CDR1 is MNHEY and CDR2 is SVGEGT. CDR3: CASSNTGAGEQYF. The CDR3 nucleotides read TGTGCCAGCAGCAACACAGGGGCGGGTGAGCAGTACTTC.

In DNA form, the CDR3 reads TGTGCCAGCAGTTACGACAGGGTAGTAGTCTATGGCTACACCTTC. Translation gives CASSYDRVVVYGYTF. The chain employs TRBV6-5 and TRBJ1-2; 7 nucleotides align to TRBD1. V was pared by 2 bases and J by 4 bases, with 7 bases of the junction left unmatched. There are 15 residues in the CDR3. Germline lookup yields CDR1 MNHEY and CDR2 SVGAGI.

On this clone: The same CDR3 arises from other DNA sequences in this sample as well. The rearrangement links TRBV19 to TRBJ2-1, with 12 nucleotides matching TRBD2. This CDR3 is 14 amino acids long. Per the germline V gene, CDR1 is LNHDA and CDR2 is SQIVND (reference sequence). V was clipped by 2 bases and J by 8 bases; unmatched bases: 1. The DNA for the CDR3 is TGTGCCAGTAGTATACTAGCGGGAGGGGATGAGCAGTTCTTC. Protein: CASSILAGGDEQFF.

The chain recombines TRBV6-5 with TRBJ1-1; the match to TRBD1 covers 7 bases. From germline, CDR1 is MNHEY and CDR2 SVGAGI. V gave up 5 bases and J gave up 0 bases; unmatched junction bases: 3. The CDR3 consists of 14 residues. CDR3 loop: CASSPQGLNTEAFF. The DNA of the CDR3 is TGTGCCAGCAGTCCACAGGGGTTGAACACTGAAGCTTTCTTT.

The rearrangement links TRBV19 to TRBJ2-1, with TRBD1 identical over 8 bases. In germline, CDR1 is LNHDA, CDR2 SQIVND (reference sequence). CDR3 size: 15 residues. V trimming: 7 bases; J trimming: 1 base; junction bases outside the gene matches: 6. The CDR3 here is CASTPGGASYNEQFF. CDR3 sequence (DNA): TGTGCCAGTACACCAGGGGGCGCGTCCTACAATGAGCAGTTCTTC.

A single count supports this clone. V and J are TRBV7-2 and TRBJ2-1, with 7 bases matching TRBD2. This CDR3 has 14 residues. Trimming removed 5 bases from V and 7 bases from J; junction bases left unmatched: 8. CDR1 SGHTA and CDR2 FQGNSA come from the germline V gene. CDR3 DNA: TGTGCCAGCAGCCCGAGACTAGCCAGAAATGAGCAGTTCTTC. Translation: CASSPRLARNEQFF.

The chain employs TRBV11-1 and TRBJ2-3; D may be TRBD2 (6 bases). The CDR3 spans 15 residues. The V end lost 6 bases, the J end lost 2 bases, and 15 bases lay between the germline ends. Germline assignment: CDR1 SGHAT and CDR2 FQDESV (reference sequence). The CDR3 is CASSPGGANTDTQYF. CDR3 DNA sequence: TGTGCCAGCAGTCCCGGGGGAGCTAACACAGATACGCAGTATTTT.

The chain recombines TRBV12-3 or TRBV12-4 with TRBJ2-4; TRBD1 agrees at 8 bases. The ends lost 8 bases at V and 8 bases at J; junction bases unmatched: 8. The CDR3 is made up of 13 amino acids. CDR3: CASGRQGNDIQYF. The CDR3 DNA reads TGTGCCAGCGGCCGACAGGGGAATGACATTCAGTACTTC.

The rearrangement joins TRBV14 to TRBJ1-4; tentative D call: TRBD1 (6 bases). This CDR3 has 16 amino acids. Germline CDR1 SGHDN, CDR2 FVKESK. V dropped 0 bases and J dropped 7 bases, with 15 bases sitting between them. For the CDR3, the DNA is TGTGCCAGCAGCCAAGATTCGGGGGGCTTCGGTGAAAAACTGTTTTTT. Amino acids: CASSQDSGGFGEKLFF.

This chain joins TRBV2 and TRBJ2-7; D is ambiguous. Per germline, CDR1 SNHLY and CDR2 FYNNEI. The CDR3 is 11 amino acids. V lost 6 bases, J lost 11 bases, and 14 bases lay in between. The CDR3 loop reads CASRETPEKYF. The CDR3 region has the DNA TGTGCCAGCAGGGAGACCCCGGAGAAGTACTTC.

The CDR3 region has the DNA TGTGCCAGCAAAAGGCTAGCGGACAACACCGGGGAGCTGTTTTTT. Translated: CASKRLADNTGELFF. V gene TRBV6-4 combines with J gene TRBJ2-2, with 7 bases lining up with TRBD2. Trimming removed 7 bases from V and 2 bases from J; junction bases left unmatched: 7. From germline, CDR1 is MRHNA and CDR2 SNTAGT. CDR3 size: 15 residues.

The V gene is TRBV11-3, the J gene TRBJ2-5; no reliable D call. V dropped 2 bases and J dropped 2 bases, with 9 bases sitting between them. CDR1 SGHNT and CDR2 YENEEA come from the germline V gene. The CDR3 spans 14 residues. CDR3 sequence: CASSLSQTQETQYF. The DNA for the CDR3 is TGTGCCAGCAGCTTATCGCAGACTCAAGAGACCCAGTACTTC.

V usage is TRBV19 and J usage is TRBJ1-4; weak D call: TRBD1 (6 bases). The CDR3 totals 16 residues. Germline V lookup: CDR1 LNHDA, CDR2 SQIVND (reference sequence). Trimming took off 5 bases at V and 4 bases at J, with 17 bases between the two ends. In DNA, the CDR3 is TGTGCCAGTAGTGCCCTAGGACAGCCCAATAATGAAAAACTGTTTTTT. The encoded protein is CASSALGQPNNEKLFF.

The V gene is TRBV20-1, the J gene TRBJ1-5; D is unclear. Deletions cut 5 bases from V and 1 base from J, with 12 bases between. There are 14 residues in the CDR3. Germline values: CDR1 DFQATT, CDR2 SNEGSKA (reference sequence). The CDR3 here is CSAGGWESNQPQHF. In DNA form, the CDR3 reads TGCAGTGCTGGTGGGTGGGAGAGCAATCAGCCCCAGCATTTT.

This chain links TRBV4-3 with TRBJ2-1; TRBD2 matches 10 bases. With V trimmed by 1 base and J by 4 bases, 10 bases remained unmatched. CDR1 is LGHNA and CDR2 is YSLEER in the germline V gene. This CDR3 contains 18 residues. The CDR3 loop is CASSQGSGGARKYNEQFF. The CDR3 nucleotides read TGCGCCAGCAGCCAAGGGAGCGGGGGGGCCCGAAAGTACAATGAGCAGTTCTTC.

The gene calls are TRBV7-8 and TRBJ1-1; D call uncertain. The CDR3 extends over 14 amino acids. Germline loops: CDR1 SGHVS, CDR2 FQNEAQ. V lost 5 bases to trimming and J lost 1 base, with 11 bases between them. CDR3 in DNA: TGTGCCAGCAGCCATCACGAGGGGAACACTGAAGCTTTCTTT. Its protein product is CASSHHEGNTEAFF.

The chain carries TRBV10-1 and TRBJ2-7, with 7 bases that match TRBD2. Per the germline V gene, CDR1 is WNHNN and CDR2 is SYGVQD (reference sequence). The CDR3 is 16 residues long. Trimming cost V 6 bases and J 0 bases; bases outside gene matches: 11. DNA of the CDR3: TGCGCCAGCAGCCGGAACAGTCCTAGCGGCTCCTACGAGCAGTACTTC. It specifies CASSRNSPSGSYEQYF.

This clone turned up a few times. This chain links TRBV24-1 with TRBJ2-2; D not certain. The germline gives CDR1 KGHDR, CDR2 SFDVKD. This CDR3 has 15 amino acids. V was shortened by 0 bases and J by 2 bases, with 6 bases between the two germline ends. The CDR3 coding sequence is TGTGCCACCAGTGATTTGGCAGGTAACACCGGGGAGCTGTTTTTT. Amino acids: CATSDLAGNTGELFF.

The rearrangement joins TRBV19 to TRBJ2-1, with 8 bases that match TRBD2. The CDR3 has 17 amino acids. Germline trimming cut 7 bases from V and 6 bases from J; bases unmatched to any gene: 17. CDR1 and CDR2 (germline): LNHDA, SQIVND (reference sequence). The CDR3 reads CASTPLGTSPFRNEQFF. The DNA for the CDR3 is TGTGCCAGTACCCCCCTAGGGACTAGTCCTTTCCGCAATGAGCAGTTCTTC.

This clone was found a few times. DNA for the CDR3: TGTGCCAGCAGCTTAGCGGGAGGGCCCTCCGAGACCCAGTACTTC. This encodes CASSLAGGPSETQYF. The chain joins TRBV7-2 to TRBJ2-5, with 7 bases aligning to TRBD2. The J segment lost 5 bases and the V segment lost 0 bases, leaving 6 bases of the junction unmatched. The CDR3 length is 15 residues. Germline values: CDR1 SGHTA, CDR2 FQGNSA.